The 11 T cell receptor beta chains in this list originate from one sample, sequenced in a study of human T cells and chemical hapten exposure. Noted time point: patch test 3, about 24 weeks after DPC sensitization. The sample's treatment: therapeutic diphenylcyclopropenone sensitization with weekly scalp DPC. TCRdb re-called the RACE reads through MiXCR, storing one row per CDR3 protein. The data hold roughly 150,000 distinct CDR3 sequences, with 28% observed a single time. Sample: whole blood, taken in connection with sensitization to the hapten diphenylcyclopropenone (DPC). The receptors were sampled from a woman between 18 and 30 years old with alopecia areata. Some clones in this sample may be carry-over from other donors' samples.

The CDR3 region is CSVARDSSGGGYTF. The DNA of the CDR3 is TGCAGCGTTGCTAGGGACAGTTCAGGAGGTGGCTACACCTTC. V and J are TRBV29-1 and TRBJ1-2; 7 bases are a match to TRBD1. The CDR3 consists of 14 residues. In germline, CDR1 is SQVTM, CDR2 ANQGSEA. The V and J ends lost 4 bases and 7 bases, in that order; junction bases with no gene match: 12.

The chain uses TRBV6-2 or TRBV6-3 and TRBJ1-1; D unresolved. The CDR3 has 13 amino acids. CDR1 is MNHEY and CDR2 is SVGEGT in the germline V gene. The V and J ends lost 10 bases and 2 bases respectively, with 14 bases between them. Written as DNA, the CDR3 is TGTGCCACCGGACCGGGGAGCAACACTGAAGCTTTCTTT. This translates into CATGPGSNTEAFF.

This clonotype came up a few times. The chain uses TRBV11-2 and TRBJ1-1; D perhaps matches TRBD1 (5 bases). From germline, CDR1 is SGHAT and CDR2 FQNNGV. V shed 2 bases and J shed 6 bases, with 19 bases lying between them. The CDR3 totals 16 residues. The DNA for the CDR3 is TGTGCCAGCAGCTTACTACGCGGGGACGGAGGCGCTGAAGCTTTCTTT. It yields the protein CASSLLRGDGGAEAFF.

The CDR3 DNA follows: TGCGCCAGCAGCCAAAGACCGGGACAGGGGACCTACGAGCAGTACTTC. Translation: CASSQRPGQGTYEQYF. The rearrangement joins TRBV4-3 to TRBJ2-7; 10 positions match TRBD1. Germline V gives CDR1 LGHNA, CDR2 YSLEER. V was clipped by 2 bases and J by 2 bases; unmatched bases: 6. The CDR3 is 16 amino acids.

The J gene is TRBJ2-1, the V gene TRBV5-1, with D possibly called TRBD1 or TRBD2 (5 bases each). Germline V gives CDR1 SGHRS, CDR2 YFSETQ. V was cut by 4 bases and J by 12 bases, with 14 bases left in between. CDR3 size: 12 residues. CDR3 in amino acids: CASSHEQDSQFF. The CDR3 DNA reads as TGCGCCAGCAGCCATGAACAGGACTCGCAGTTCTTC.

The chain couples TRBV5-1 to TRBJ2-1, with TRBD2 matching 10 bases. CDR1 is SGHRS and CDR2 is YFSETQ in the germline V gene. V lost 4 bases and J lost 9; bases outside the gene matches: 10. The CDR3 loop spans 15 amino acids. As DNA, the CDR3 is TGCGCCAGCAGCCTAGGCGGGACTAGCGCTGGTGAGCAGTTCTTC. It is translated as CASSLGGTSAGEQFF.

The chain has TRBV11-2 and TRBJ2-1, with 9 positions matching TRBD2. CDR3 length equals 13 residues. V was pared by 2 bases and J by 12 bases, with 5 bases of the junction left unmatched. Germline values: CDR1 SGHAT, CDR2 FQNNGV. CDR3 residues: CASSLLAGTPQFF. Here the CDR3 DNA reads TGTGCCAGCAGCTTACTAGCGGGAACCCCGCAGTTCTTC.

Points on this clonotype: Because the CDR3's place on the DNA is in doubt, the DNA is left out and the CDR3 is given as listed by TCRdb. The chain couples TRBV7-5 to TRBJ1-1. TRBV7-5 is a pseudogene. The CDR3 contains 20 residues when both ends are counted. The CDR3 region is CISVSEALLIQAPRNTEAFF.

The genes are TRBV27 and TRBJ2-2; D is possibly TRBD1 or TRBD2 (5 bases each). The CDR3 contains 15 residues. V was pared by 2 bases and J by 7 bases, with 14 bases between. Germline loops: CDR1 MNHEY, CDR2 SMNVEV (reference sequence). The DNA of the CDR3 is TGTGCCAGCAGTTTAATTATAAGGGGAGACGGGGAGCTGTTTTTT. It encodes CASSLIIRGDGELFF.

This clonotype appeared a few times. The J gene is TRBJ1-2, the V gene TRBV7-3, with 7 nucleotides matching TRBD1. This CDR3 has 13 residues. V lost 8 bases and J lost 7; bases outside the gene matches: 10. Per the germline V gene, CDR1 is SGHTA and CDR2 is FQGTGA. CDR3 DNA: TGTGCCAGCGCCCAGGAGGGGGCGGGTGGCTACACCTTC. Its protein product is CASAQEGAGGYTF.

This clonotype has at least ten counts. An end of the junction differs from the germline gene, which may be a read error. The rearrangement joins TRBV5-1 to TRBJ2-6; D unclear. CDR3 length equals 14 residues. The germline V gene has CDR1 SGHRS and CDR2 YFSETQ. This CDR3 reads CASSLDSGANVLTF. CDR3 bases: TGTGCCAGCAGCTTGGACTCTGGGGCCAACGTCCTGACTTTC.